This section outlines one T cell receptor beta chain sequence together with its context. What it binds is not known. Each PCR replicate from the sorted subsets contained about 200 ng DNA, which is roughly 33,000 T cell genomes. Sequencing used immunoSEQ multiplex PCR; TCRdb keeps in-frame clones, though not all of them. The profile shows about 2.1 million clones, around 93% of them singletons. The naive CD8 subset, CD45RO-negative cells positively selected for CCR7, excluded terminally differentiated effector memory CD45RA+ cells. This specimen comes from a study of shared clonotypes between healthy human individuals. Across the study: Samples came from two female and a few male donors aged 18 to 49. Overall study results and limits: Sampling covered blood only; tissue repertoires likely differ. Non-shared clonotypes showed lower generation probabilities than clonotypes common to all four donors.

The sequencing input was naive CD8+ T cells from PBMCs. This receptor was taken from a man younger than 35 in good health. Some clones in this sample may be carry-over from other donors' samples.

CDR3 in amino acids: CASSLSGGSEQYF. In DNA, the CDR3 is TGTGCCAGCAGCCTAAGTGGGGGTTCCGAGCAGTACTTC. The genes are TRBV14 and TRBJ2-7, with D perhaps TRBD1 or TRBD2 (5 bases each). Per the germline V gene, CDR1 is SGHDN and CDR2 is FVKESK. The CDR3 runs to 13 residues. V was cut by 4 bases and J by 6 bases, with 13 bases left in between.